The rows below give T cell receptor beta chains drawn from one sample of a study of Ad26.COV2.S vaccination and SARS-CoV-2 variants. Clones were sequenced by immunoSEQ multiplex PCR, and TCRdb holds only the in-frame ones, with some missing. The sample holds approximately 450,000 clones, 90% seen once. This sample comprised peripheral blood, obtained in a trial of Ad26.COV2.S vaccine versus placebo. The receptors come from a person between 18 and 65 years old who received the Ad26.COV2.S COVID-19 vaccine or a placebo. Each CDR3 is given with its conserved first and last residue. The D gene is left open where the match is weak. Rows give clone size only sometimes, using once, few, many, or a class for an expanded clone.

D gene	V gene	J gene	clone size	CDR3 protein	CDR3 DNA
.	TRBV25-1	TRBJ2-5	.	CASSGWGGETQYF	TGTGCCAGCAGTGGGTGGGGAGGAGAGACCCAGTACTTC
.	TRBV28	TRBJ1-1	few	CASSLELKGRQNTEAFF	TGTGCCAGCAGTTTAGAACTTAAAGGCAGACAGAACACTGAAGCTTTCTTT
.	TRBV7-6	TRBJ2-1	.	CASSLFRNEQFF	TGTGCCAGCAGCTTGTTTAGAAATGAGCAGTTCTTC
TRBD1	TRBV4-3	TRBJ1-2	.	CASSQAGTGNNYGYTF	TGCGCCAGCAGCCAAGCCGGGACAGGGAATAACTATGGCTACACCTTC
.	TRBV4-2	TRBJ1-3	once	CASSQVDSSGNTIYF	TGTGCCAGCAGCCAAGTCGACAGCTCTGGAAACACCATATATTTT
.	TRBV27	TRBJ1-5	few	CASSLRTPYSNQPQHF	TGTGCCAGCAGTTTACGGACACCTTATAGCAATCAGCCCCAGCATTTT
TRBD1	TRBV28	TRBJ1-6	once	CASSLHRGPGNSPLHF	TGTGCCAGCAGTCTACACAGGGGTCCGGGGAATTCACCCCTCCACTTT
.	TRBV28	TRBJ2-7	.	CASSFGGISYEQYF	TGTGCCAGCAGTTTCGGGGGCATCTCCTACGAGCAGTACTTC
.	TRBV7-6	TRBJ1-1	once	CASSLGGGGNTEAFF	TGTGCCAGCAGCTTAGGGGGAGGTGGGAACACTGAAGCTTTCTTT
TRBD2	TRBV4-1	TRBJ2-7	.	CASSQGGRTSGTRFGEQYF	TGCGCCAGCAGCCAGGGGGGAAGGACTAGCGGGACCAGATTTGGCGAGCAGTACTTC
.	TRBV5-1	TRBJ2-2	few	CASSLSVNTGELFF	TGCGCCAGCAGCTTGTCGGTAAACACCGGGGAGCTGTTTTTT
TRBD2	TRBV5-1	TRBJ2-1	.	CASSASSGGTVYNEQFF	TGCGCCAGCAGCGCATCTAGCGGGGGAACGGTCTACAATGAGCAGTTCTTC
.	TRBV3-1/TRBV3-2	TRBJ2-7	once	CASSQVVGMGEQYF	TGTGCCAGCAGCCAAGTGGTGGGGATGGGGGAGCAGTACTTC
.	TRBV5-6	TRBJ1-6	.	CASSLGPLYRNSPLHF	TGTGCCAGCAGCTTGGGACCGCTGTATAGAAATTCACCCCTCCACTTT
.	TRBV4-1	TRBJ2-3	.	CASSLGTDTQYF	TGCGCCAGCAGCCTTGGCACAGATACGCAGTATTTT
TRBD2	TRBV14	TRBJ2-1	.	CASSPIGTSGSNEQFF	TGTGCCAGCAGCCCTATCGGGACTAGCGGGAGCAATGAGCAGTTCTTC
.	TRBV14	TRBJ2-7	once	CASSQENRIYEQYF	TGTGCCAGCAGCCAAGAAAACCGAATCTACGAGCAGTACTTC
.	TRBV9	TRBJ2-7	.	CASSKDSTQDEQYF	TGTGCCAGCAGCAAGGACAGTACGCAGGACGAGCAGTACTTC
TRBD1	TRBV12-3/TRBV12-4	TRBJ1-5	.	CASSDRGKQPQHF	TGTGCCAGCAGCGACAGGGGGAAGCAGCCCCAGCATTTT
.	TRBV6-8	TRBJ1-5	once	CASSYPGYSNQPQHF	TGTGCCAGCAGTTACCCGGGGTATAGCAATCAGCCCCAGCATTTT
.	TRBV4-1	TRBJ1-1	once	CASSQAGRPEAFF	TGCGCCAGCAGCCAAGCAGGGAGGCCTGAAGCTTTCTTT
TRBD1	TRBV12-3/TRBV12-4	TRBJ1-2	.	CASSQGGYGYTF	TGTGCCAGCAGTCAGGGGGGCTATGGCTACACCTTC
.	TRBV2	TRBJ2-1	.	CASSVRQDTYNEQFF	TGTGCCAGCAGTGTTCGACAGGACACGTACAATGAGCAGTTCTTC
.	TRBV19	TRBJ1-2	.	CASSSPNYGYTF	TGTGCCAGTAGTTCCCCCAACTATGGCTACACCTTC
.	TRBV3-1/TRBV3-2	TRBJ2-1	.	CASSQDPSEQFF	TGTGCCAGCAGCCAAGATCCGAGTGAGCAGTTCTTC
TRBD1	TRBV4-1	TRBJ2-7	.	CASSQDPGQGIYEQYF	TGCGCCAGCAGCCAAGATCCGGGACAGGGGATCTACGAGCAGTACTTC
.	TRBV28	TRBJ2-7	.	CASSTSYEQYF	TGTGCCAGCAGTACCTCCTACGAGCAGTACTTC
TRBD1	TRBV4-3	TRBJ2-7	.	CASSQDTGGNSYEQYF	TGCGCCAGCAGCCAAGATACAGGGGGCAATTCCTACGAGCAGTACTTC